The 31 T cell receptor beta chains below all came from one sample that was sequenced in a study of ipilimumab plus nivolumab after autologous stem cell transplantation. The protocol was immunoSEQ multiplex PCR, while the TCRdb copy is restricted to in-frame clones and leaves out a portion. Of fewer than 30,000 clones listed, about 86% are singletons. The sample consisted of PBMCs, taken in a trial of ipilimumab plus nivolumab as post-transplant consolidation. Receptors were obtained from a male donor with diffuse large B-cell lymphoma.

This clone was counted between two and nine times. The chain employs TRBV2 and TRBJ2-5, with D possibly TRBD2 on 5 matching bases. The CDR3 is made up of 14 amino acids. With 6 bases removed from V and 5 bases from J, the gap between germline ends came to 16 bases. CDR1 is SNHLY, CDR2 FYNNEI, per germline. In DNA form, the CDR3 reads TGTGCCAGCAGCAGGAGGACTGGGCCGGAGACCCAGTACTTC. Protein product: CASSRRTGPETQYF.

Concerning this clone: Other DNA sequences within the sample encode an identical CDR3. The V gene is TRBV5-5, the J gene TRBJ1-2; the D is unclear. This CDR3 has 14 residues. V lost 0 bases to trimming and J lost 5 bases, with 11 bases between them. Per germline, CDR1 SGHKS and CDR2 YYEKEE (reference sequence). The CDR3 DNA is TGTGCCAGCAGCTTGGAAGAGGGAAGGTATGGCTACACCTTC. This translates into CASSLEEGRYGYTF.

This sequence joins TRBV25-1 and TRBJ2-2; either TRBD1 or TRBD2 may supply D (5 bases each). The V gene lost 6 bases and the J gene lost 4 bases, with 15 bases spanning the gap. Germline V gene sequence: CDR1 MGHDK, CDR2 SYGVNS. The CDR3 loop spans 15 amino acids. CDR3 DNA sequence: TGTGCCAGCAGCCTTGAGGGGCTCGGCACCGGGGAGCTGTTTTTT. This sequence encodes CASSLEGLGTGELFF.

Here the CDR3 reads CASQYSGGETQYF. The CDR3 DNA is TGTGCCAGCCAATACTCAGGGGGAGAGACCCAGTACTTC. The chain combines TRBV21-1 with TRBJ2-5; the listed D gene, TRBD1, was not tested against the DNA. TRBV21-1 is marked as a pseudogene. CDR3 length: 13 amino acids.

The CDR3 coding sequence is TGTGCCAGCTCACCACAGGGACAAGGCTACACCTTC. It encodes CASSPQGQGYTF. The J gene is TRBJ1-2, the V gene TRBV18; TRBD1 might be the D (6 bases). The germline V and J ends were trimmed by 1 base and 8 bases, with 8 bases remaining between them. This CDR3 is 12 amino acids long. CDR1 is KGHSH, CDR2 LQKENI, per germline.

J is TRBJ1-1 and V is TRBV9; the D is unclear. CDR1 is SGDLS, CDR2 YYNGEE, per germline. Trimming pared 0 bases from V and 5 bases from J, leaving 11 bases between. The length of the CDR3 is 14 residues. CDR3: CASSVAGVGTEAFF. As DNA, the CDR3 is TGTGCCAGCAGCGTAGCCGGGGTAGGTACTGAAGCTTTCTTT.

The chain combines TRBV5-6 with TRBJ1-2; TRBD1 might be the D (5 bases). V was clipped by 3 bases and J by 4 bases, with 13 bases between them. Per the germline V gene, CDR1 is SGHDT and CDR2 is YYEEEE. This CDR3 is built from 14 residues. The CDR3 DNA is TGTGCCAGCAGCTCCTTGGGGACGAGCTATGGCTACACCTTC. This encodes CASSSLGTSYGYTF.

The rearrangement joins TRBV6-6 to TRBJ2-5; the D gene could be TRBD1 or TRBD2 (5 bases each). Germline V gives CDR1 MNHNY, CDR2 SVGAGI (reference sequence). This CDR3 contains 13 residues. The V end lost 8 bases, the J end lost 4 bases, and 14 bases lay between the germline ends. The DNA for the CDR3 is TGTGCCAGCTGCAGGGATCGGGGAGAGACCCAGTACTTC. Protein: CASCRDRGETQYF.

The chain joins TRBV6-5 to TRBJ1-1; unclear D gene. The CDR3 has 14 amino acids. Trimming left V 2 bases short and J 3 bases short, with 10 bases between. CDR1 and CDR2 (germline): MNHEY, SVGAGI. This CDR3 reads CASSYGSRDTEAFF. The CDR3 region has the DNA TGTGCCAGCAGTTACGGGTCACGAGACACTGAAGCTTTCTTT.

This chain links TRBV5-6 with TRBJ2-3; D not resolved. The CDR3 is made up of 15 amino acids. The germline V and J ends were trimmed by 4 bases and 2 bases, with 14 bases remaining between them. Germline V gives CDR1 SGHDT, CDR2 YYEEEE. The CDR3 is CASSPRQHYTDTQYF. Here the CDR3 DNA reads TGTGCCAGCAGCCCCAGGCAACACTACACAGATACGCAGTATTTT. The whole variable domain, remainder taken from reference TRBV5-6 and TRBJ2-3, is DAGVTQSPTHLIKTRGQQVTLRCSPKSGHDTVSWYQQALGQGPQFIFQYYEEEERQRGNFPDRFSGHQFPNYSSELNVNALLLGDSALYLCASSPRQHYTDTQYFGPGTRLTVL.

This chain connects TRBV2 to TRBJ2-7, with D possibly matching TRBD2 (5 bases). Germline CDR1 reads SNHLY; CDR2 reads FYNNEI. The V end was cut by 6 bases, the J end by 7 bases, with 13 bases between. The CDR3 is 12 residues long. This chain's CDR3 is CASRGGVEEQYF. The CDR3 bases are TGTGCCAGCAGAGGAGGTGTGGAAGAGCAGTACTTC.

The rearrangement joins TRBV5-6 to TRBJ2-3; TRBD2 matches at 7 bases. Germline values: CDR1 SGHDT, CDR2 YYEEEE. The CDR3 loop spans 14 amino acids. The junction had 5 bases not matched to a gene; V was cut back by 3 bases and J by 4 bases. The chain's CDR3 is CASSSGLAADTQYF. For the CDR3, the DNA is TGTGCCAGCAGCTCCGGTCTAGCGGCAGATACGCAGTATTTT.

The chain carries TRBV19 and TRBJ2-2; D unresolved. The germline CDR1 and CDR2 sequences are LNHDA and SQIVND (reference sequence). Trimming took 3 bases from V and 0 from J, leaving 8 bases between them. The CDR3 runs 15 residues. The CDR3 spells CASSMMASNTGELFF. DNA of the CDR3: TGTGCCAGTAGTATGATGGCCTCGAACACCGGGGAGCTGTTTTTT.

The chain links TRBV6-6 to TRBJ1-1; TRBD1 aligns across 7 bases. The CDR3 sequence is 16 residues long. V dropped 6 bases and J dropped 4; count of bases not matched to a gene: 14. Germline lookup yields CDR1 MNHNY and CDR2 SVGAGI (reference sequence). CDR3 in amino acids: CASSPTTRGSGTEAFF. The CDR3 DNA is TGTGCCAGCAGCCCAACCACCAGGGGGTCGGGCACTGAAGCTTTCTTT.

The chain recombines TRBV7-9 with TRBJ1-5, with D perhaps TRBD1 (5 bases). Germline V gene sequence: CDR1 SEHNR, CDR2 FQNEAQ (reference sequence). This CDR3 region has 14 residues. The germline V and J ends were trimmed by 3 bases and 2 bases, with 8 bases remaining between them. CDR3 DNA sequence: TGTGCCAGCAGCTTTGAAGGGGGCAATCAGCCCCAGCATTTT. Its protein product is CASSFEGGNQPQHF.

The gene calls are TRBV2 and TRBJ1-2, with TRBD1 identical over 7 bases. V shed 8 bases, J shed 1 base, and the junction held 7 bases outside the gene matches. The CDR3 loop spans 14 amino acids. Germline loops: CDR1 SNHLY, CDR2 FYNNEI. The CDR3 coding sequence is TGTGCCAGCGGCCCAGGGGGACTTAACTATGGCTACACCTTC. Protein: CASGPGGLNYGYTF.

This chain uses TRBV27 with TRBJ2-7; 9 positions agree with TRBD2. Germline CDR1 reads MNHEY; CDR2 reads SMNVEV (reference sequence). Unmatched junction bases numbered 8, after V lost 6 bases and J lost 2 bases. The CDR3 consists of 15 residues. The CDR3 nucleotides read TGTGCCAGCAGCAAGTACCGCGGGGGGGCCTACGAGCAGTACTTC. It encodes CASSKYRGGAYEQYF.

This clone was seen only a few times. The CDR3 spells CASSLLQGAGGYTF. The CDR3 DNA reads TGTGCCAGCAGTTTACTACAGGGGGCCGGTGGCTACACCTTC. The J gene is TRBJ1-2, the V gene TRBV27; 9 bases line up with TRBD1. From germline, CDR1 is MNHEY and CDR2 SMNVEV (reference sequence). Trimming at V came to 2 bases and at J to 7 bases, leaving 5 bases not matched to a gene. CDR3 size: 14 residues.

The chain joins TRBV7-2 to TRBJ1-2; D gene unclear. Trimming stripped 1 base from V and 8 bases from J, with 20 bases between. This CDR3 comprises 16 residues. CDR1 is SGHTA and CDR2 is FQGNSA in the germline V gene. The CDR3 loop reads CASSLDGPSRLYGYTF. For the CDR3, the DNA is TGTGCCAGCAGCTTAGATGGGCCCAGCAGGTTGTACGGCTACACCTTC.

V gene TRBV18 combines with J gene TRBJ1-1; D gene ambiguous. V gave up 3 bases and J gave up 8 bases, with 13 bases separating them. The CDR3 has 13 residues. Germline loops: CDR1 KGHSH, CDR2 LQKENI. The CDR3 DNA reads as TGTGCCAGCTCACCCGACCTAGAGACCGAAGCTTTCTTT. It encodes CASSPDLETEAFF.

This clone was found a few times. This sequence joins TRBV5-1 and TRBJ1-1; D is unclear. Trimming took 0 bases from V and 2 from J, leaving 5 bases between them. This CDR3 spans 13 amino acids. Germline V CDR1 and CDR2: SGHRS, YFSETQ. The CDR3 nucleotides read TGCGCCAGCAGCTTGGTTCCAAACACTGAAGCTTTCTTT. Protein product: CASSLVPNTEAFF.

V usage is TRBV7-9 and J usage is TRBJ1-1; no firm D call. The CDR3 is 13 residues long. Trimming shortened V by 1 base and J by 7 bases, and 10 bases separated the two germline ends. The germline V gene encodes CDR1 SEHNR and CDR2 FQNEAQ (reference sequence). The CDR3 sequence is CASSLVLTSEAFF. The DNA of the CDR3 is TGTGCCAGCAGCTTAGTTTTAACGAGTGAAGCTTTCTTT.

This clone was seen more than once but under ten times. V usage is TRBV11-2 and J usage is TRBJ2-3; perhaps D is TRBD1 or TRBD2 (5 bases each). V was trimmed by 5 bases and J by 3 bases, leaving 18 bases between them. The CDR3 totals 16 residues. CDR1 SGHAT and CDR2 FQNNGV come from the germline V gene. For the CDR3, the DNA is TGTGCCAGCAGCCGATATCGGGACCGAGGGACAGATACGCAGTATTTT. Translation: CASSRYRDRGTDTQYF.

This clone was observed a handful of times. The chain employs TRBV2 and TRBJ1-2; D is perhaps TRBD1 (5 bases). The CDR3 is made up of 14 amino acids. The germline V gene encodes CDR1 SNHLY and CDR2 FYNNEI. V gave up 4 bases and J gave up 4 bases, with 13 bases separating them. CDR3 loop: CASSVQGIIYGYTF. DNA of the CDR3: TGTGCCAGCAGTGTTCAGGGAATAATCTATGGCTACACCTTC.

The genes are TRBV7-2 and TRBJ2-3; the match to TRBD1 covers 9 bases. V lost 5 bases to trimming and J lost 3 bases; unmatched junction nucleotides: 6. CDR3 length: 15 residues. The germline V gene has CDR1 SGHTA and CDR2 FQGNSA. For the CDR3, the DNA is TGTGCCAGCAGCATGGGACAGGGCGGAACAGATACGCAGTATTTT. Protein: CASSMGQGGTDTQYF.

This clone was found a few times. J is TRBJ1-6 and V is TRBV27, with no clear D. Germline CDR1 reads MNHEY; CDR2 reads SMNVEV (reference sequence). V shed 0 bases and J shed 7 bases, with 10 bases lying between them. The length of the CDR3 is 15 residues. The DNA for the CDR3 is TGTGCCAGCAGTTTATCTTTCAGACACAATTCACCCCTCCACTTT. Protein product: CASSLSFRHNSPLHF.

V gene TRBV7-6 combines with J gene TRBJ2-3, with a tentative D call TRBD1 (5 bases). The CDR3 loop spans 13 amino acids. Germline CDR1 is SGHVS and CDR2 is FNYEAQ. The V gene lost 2 bases and the J gene lost 4 bases, with 7 bases spanning the gap. The CDR3 DNA sequence: TGTGCCAGCAGCTTAACACAGGCAGATACGCAGTATTTT. The encoded protein is CASSLTQADTQYF.

The chain carries TRBV6-6 and TRBJ1-5; 9 nucleotides line up with TRBD1. Germline V gene sequence: CDR1 MNHNY, CDR2 SVGAGI (reference sequence). V lost 6 bases, J lost 4 bases, and 7 bases stayed unmatched. This CDR3 comprises 15 residues. CDR3 in DNA: TGTGCCAGCAGCCGAGACGACAGGGGGAATCAGCCCCAGCATTTT. This sequence encodes CASSRDDRGNQPQHF.

This rearrangement joins TRBV10-1 to TRBJ2-5; no clear D gene. The CDR3 sequence is 10 residues long. The germline V gene encodes CDR1 WNHNN and CDR2 SYGVQD (reference sequence). Trimming removed 11 bases at V and 7 bases at J, with 11 bases between. CDR3 DNA sequence: TGCGCCCCCAGTCCGGGGACCCAGTACTTC. This encodes CAPSPGTQYF.

The V call is TRBV19, the J call TRBJ2-6; D may match TRBD1 or TRBD2 (5 bases each). CDR3 length: 18 residues. CDR1 is LNHDA and CDR2 is SQIVND in the germline V gene (reference sequence). V lost 6 bases, J lost 4 bases, and 22 bases lay in between. CDR3 residues: CASRGPVGAVQGANVLTF. The CDR3, as DNA: TGTGCCAGTAGGGGCCCCGTCGGGGCGGTTCAAGGGGCCAACGTCCTGACTTTC.

The chain has TRBV5-1 and TRBJ1-2; tentative D call: TRBD1 (6 bases). Trimming shortened V by 5 bases and J by 5 bases, and 16 bases separated the two germline ends. Germline CDR1 reads SGHRS; CDR2 reads YFSETQ. CDR3 length: 14 amino acids. The CDR3 nucleotides read TGCGCCAGCAGGTTAACAGGGTCCTCTTATGGCTACACCTTC. It encodes CASRLTGSSYGYTF.